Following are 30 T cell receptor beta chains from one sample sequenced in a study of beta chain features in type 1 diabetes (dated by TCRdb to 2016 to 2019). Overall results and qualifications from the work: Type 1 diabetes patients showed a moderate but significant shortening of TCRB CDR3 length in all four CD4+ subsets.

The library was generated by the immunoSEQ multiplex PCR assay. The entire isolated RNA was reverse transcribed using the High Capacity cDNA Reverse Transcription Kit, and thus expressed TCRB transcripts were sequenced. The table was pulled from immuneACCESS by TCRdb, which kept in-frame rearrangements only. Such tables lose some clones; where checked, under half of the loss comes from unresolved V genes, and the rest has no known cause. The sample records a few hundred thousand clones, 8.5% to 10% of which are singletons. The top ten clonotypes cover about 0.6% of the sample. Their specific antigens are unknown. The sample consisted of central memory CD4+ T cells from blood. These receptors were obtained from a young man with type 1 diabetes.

The CDR3 DNA reads as TGTGCCAGCAGCTCGATTACAGGAGACACCATATATTTT. Amino acid sequence: CASSSITGDTIYF. The rearrangement links TRBV7-2 to TRBJ1-3; D possibly corresponds to TRBD1 (5 bases). This CDR3 spans 13 amino acids. From germline, CDR1 is SGHTA and CDR2 FQGNSA. V was cut by 4 bases and J by 8 bases, with 12 bases left in between.

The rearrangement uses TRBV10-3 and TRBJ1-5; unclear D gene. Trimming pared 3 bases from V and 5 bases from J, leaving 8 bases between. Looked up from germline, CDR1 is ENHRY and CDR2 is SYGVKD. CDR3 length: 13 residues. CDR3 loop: CAISDDGYQPQHF. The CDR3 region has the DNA TGTGCCATCAGTGATGACGGGTATCAGCCCCAGCATTTT.

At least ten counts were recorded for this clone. CDR3 DNA: TGTGCCAGTAAGGTTGCGGGCGGGGCCAACGTCCTGACTTTC. As protein: CASKVAGGANVLTF. V and J are TRBV19 and TRBJ2-6; a weak D match, TRBD2 (5 bases). The germline CDR1 and CDR2 sequences are LNHDA and SQIVND (reference sequence). The CDR3 has 14 residues. Trimming cost V 7 bases and J 4 bases, with 11 bases left between them.

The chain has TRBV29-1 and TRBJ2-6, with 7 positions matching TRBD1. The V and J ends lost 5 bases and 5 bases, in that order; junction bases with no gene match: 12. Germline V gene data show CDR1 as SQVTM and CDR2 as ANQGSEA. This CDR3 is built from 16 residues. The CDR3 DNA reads TGCAGCGTTTTAGGGGGCATACAAAGTCGGGCCAACGTCCTGACTTTC. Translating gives CSVLGGIQSRANVLTF.

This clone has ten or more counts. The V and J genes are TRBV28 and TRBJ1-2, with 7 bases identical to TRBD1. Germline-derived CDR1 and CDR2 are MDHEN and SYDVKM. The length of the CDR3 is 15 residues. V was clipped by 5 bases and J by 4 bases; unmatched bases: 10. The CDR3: CASSRGGRTGYGYTF. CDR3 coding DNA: TGTGCCAGCAGTCGTGGGGGGCGGACAGGCTATGGCTACACCTTC.

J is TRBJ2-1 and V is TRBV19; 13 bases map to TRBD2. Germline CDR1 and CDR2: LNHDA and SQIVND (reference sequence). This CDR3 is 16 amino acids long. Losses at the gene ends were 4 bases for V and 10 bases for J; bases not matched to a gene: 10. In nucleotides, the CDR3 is TGTGCCAGTAGTACCGGACTAGCGGGAGACTTCGGGGAGCAGTTCTTC. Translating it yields CASSTGLAGDFGEQFF. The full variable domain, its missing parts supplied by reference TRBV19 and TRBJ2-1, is DGGITQSPKYLFRKEGQNVTLSCEQNLNHDAMYWYRQDPGQGLRLIYYSQIVNDFQKGDIAEGYSVSREKKESFPLTVTSAQKNPTAFYLCASSTGLAGDFGEQFFGPGTRLTVL.

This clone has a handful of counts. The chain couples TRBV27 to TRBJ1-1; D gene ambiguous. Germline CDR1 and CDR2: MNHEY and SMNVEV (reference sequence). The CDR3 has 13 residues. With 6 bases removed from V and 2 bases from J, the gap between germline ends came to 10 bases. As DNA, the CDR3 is TGTGCCAGCAGGCCCCATCTAAACACTGAAGCTTTCTTT. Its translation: CASRPHLNTEAFF.

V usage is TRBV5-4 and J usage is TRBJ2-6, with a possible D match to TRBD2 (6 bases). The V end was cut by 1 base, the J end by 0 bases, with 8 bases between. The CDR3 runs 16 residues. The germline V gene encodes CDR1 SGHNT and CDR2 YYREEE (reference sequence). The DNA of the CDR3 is TGTGCCAGCAGCTTGTGGCGGGGCTCTGGGGCCAACGTCCTGACTTTC. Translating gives CASSLWRGSGANVLTF.

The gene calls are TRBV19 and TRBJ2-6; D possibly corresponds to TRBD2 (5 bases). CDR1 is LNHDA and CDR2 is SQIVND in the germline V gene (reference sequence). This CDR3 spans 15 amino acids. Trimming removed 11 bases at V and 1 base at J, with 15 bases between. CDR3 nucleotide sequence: TGTGCCTCAAAAAATCGGGAATCTGGGGCCAACGTCCTGACTTTC. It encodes CASKNRESGANVLTF.

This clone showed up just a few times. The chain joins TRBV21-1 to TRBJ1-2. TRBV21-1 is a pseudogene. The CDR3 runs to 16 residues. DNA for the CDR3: TGTGCCAGCAGCAAAGTTTTATTGCCAGGAGGTAATGGCTACACCTTC. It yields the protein CASSKVLLPGGNGYTF.

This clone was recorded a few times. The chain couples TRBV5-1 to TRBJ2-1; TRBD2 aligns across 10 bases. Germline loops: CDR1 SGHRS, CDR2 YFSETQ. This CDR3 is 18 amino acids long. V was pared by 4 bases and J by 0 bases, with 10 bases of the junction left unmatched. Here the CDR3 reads CASSVGLATLSSYNEQFF. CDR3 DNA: TGCGCCAGCAGCGTGGGACTAGCGACTCTGAGCTCCTACAATGAGCAGTTCTTC.

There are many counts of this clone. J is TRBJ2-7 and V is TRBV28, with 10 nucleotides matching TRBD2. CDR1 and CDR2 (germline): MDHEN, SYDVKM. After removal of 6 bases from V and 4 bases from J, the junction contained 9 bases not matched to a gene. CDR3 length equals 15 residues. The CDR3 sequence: CASSPGLADLYEQYF. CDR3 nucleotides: TGTGCCAGCAGCCCAGGACTAGCGGACCTATACGAGCAGTACTTC.

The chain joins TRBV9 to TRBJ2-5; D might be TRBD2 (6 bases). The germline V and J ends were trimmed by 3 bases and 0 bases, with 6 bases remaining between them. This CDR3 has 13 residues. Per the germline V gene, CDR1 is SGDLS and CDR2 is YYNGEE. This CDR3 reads CASSGGDQETQYF. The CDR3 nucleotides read TGTGCCAGCAGCGGGGGGGACCAAGAGACCCAGTACTTC.

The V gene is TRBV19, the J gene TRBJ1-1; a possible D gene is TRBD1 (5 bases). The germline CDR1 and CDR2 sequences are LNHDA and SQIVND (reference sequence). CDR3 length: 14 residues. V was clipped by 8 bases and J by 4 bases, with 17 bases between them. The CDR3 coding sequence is TGTGCCAGTGGCGCTTCGGGGCTTAGCACTGAAGCTTTCTTT. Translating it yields CASGASGLSTEAFF.

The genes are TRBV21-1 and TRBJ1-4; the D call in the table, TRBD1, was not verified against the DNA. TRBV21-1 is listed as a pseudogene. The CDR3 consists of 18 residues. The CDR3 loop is CASSKVATGDRLNEKLFF. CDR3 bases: TGTGCCAGCAGCAAAGTAGCGACCGGTGACAGGCTTAATGAAAAACTGTTTTTT.

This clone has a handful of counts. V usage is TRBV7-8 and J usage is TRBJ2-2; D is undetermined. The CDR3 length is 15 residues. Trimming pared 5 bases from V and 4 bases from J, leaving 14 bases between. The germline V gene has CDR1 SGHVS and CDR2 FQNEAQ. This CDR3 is CASSRGLTATGELFF. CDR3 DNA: TGTGCCAGCAGCCGAGGCCTAACGGCCACCGGGGAGCTGTTTTTT.

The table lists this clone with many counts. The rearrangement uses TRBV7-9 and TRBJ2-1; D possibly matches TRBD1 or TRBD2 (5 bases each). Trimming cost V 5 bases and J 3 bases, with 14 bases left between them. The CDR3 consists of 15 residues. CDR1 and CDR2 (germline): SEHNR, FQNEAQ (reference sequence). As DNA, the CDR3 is TGTGCCAGCAGCCCGAGGGGTCTTAGCTACAATGAGCAGTTCTTC. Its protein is CASSPRGLSYNEQFF.

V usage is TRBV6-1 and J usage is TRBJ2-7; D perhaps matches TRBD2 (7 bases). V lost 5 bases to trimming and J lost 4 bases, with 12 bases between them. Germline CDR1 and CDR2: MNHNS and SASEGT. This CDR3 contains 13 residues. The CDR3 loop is CASSSEGGYEQYF. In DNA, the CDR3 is TGTGCCAGCAGTAGTGAGGGGGGGTACGAGCAGTACTTC.

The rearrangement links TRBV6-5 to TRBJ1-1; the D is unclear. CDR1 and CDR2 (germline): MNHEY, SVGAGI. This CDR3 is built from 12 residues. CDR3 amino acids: CASRPKGTEAFF. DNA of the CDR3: TGTGCAAGCCGCCCCAAAGGCACTGAAGCTTTCTTT.

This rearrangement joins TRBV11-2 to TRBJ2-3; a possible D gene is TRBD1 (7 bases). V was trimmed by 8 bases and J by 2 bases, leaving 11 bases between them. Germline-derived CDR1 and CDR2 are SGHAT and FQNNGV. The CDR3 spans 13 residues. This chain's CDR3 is CASAGQNTDTQYF. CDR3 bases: TGTGCCAGCGCGGGACAGAACACAGATACGCAGTATTTT.

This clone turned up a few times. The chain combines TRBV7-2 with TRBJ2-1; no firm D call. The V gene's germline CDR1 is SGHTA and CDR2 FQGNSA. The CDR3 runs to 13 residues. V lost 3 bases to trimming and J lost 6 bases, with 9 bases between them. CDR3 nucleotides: TGTGCCAGCAGCTTCAACTTCCTCAATGAGCAGTTCTTC. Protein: CASSFNFLNEQFF.

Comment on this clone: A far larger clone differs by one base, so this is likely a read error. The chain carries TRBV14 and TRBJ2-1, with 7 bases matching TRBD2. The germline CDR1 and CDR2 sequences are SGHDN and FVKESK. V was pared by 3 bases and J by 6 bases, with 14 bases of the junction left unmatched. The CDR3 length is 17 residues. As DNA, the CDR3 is TGTGCCAGCAGCCACCCAGAGTGGGAGGGCCGAGGCAATGAGCAGTTCTTC. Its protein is CASSHPEWEGRGNEQFF.

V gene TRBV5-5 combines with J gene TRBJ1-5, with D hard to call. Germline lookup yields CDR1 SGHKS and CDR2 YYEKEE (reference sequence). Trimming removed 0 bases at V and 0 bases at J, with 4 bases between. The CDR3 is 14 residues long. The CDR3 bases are TGTGCCAGCAGCTTGGAGTATAGCAATCAGCCCCAGCATTTT. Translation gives CASSLEYSNQPQHF.

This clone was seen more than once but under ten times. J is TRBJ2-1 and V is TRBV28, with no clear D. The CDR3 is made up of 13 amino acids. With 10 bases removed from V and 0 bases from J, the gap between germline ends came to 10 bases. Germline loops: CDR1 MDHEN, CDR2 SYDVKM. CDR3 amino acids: CATFFSSYNEQFF. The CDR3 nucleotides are TGTGCCACCTTTTTTAGCTCCTACAATGAGCAGTTCTTC.

The CDR3 protein is CASSLRGSRNNEQFF. The CDR3 DNA reads TGTGCCAGCAGCTTACGCGGGAGCCGGAACAATGAGCAGTTCTTC. The J gene is TRBJ2-1, the V gene TRBV7-3; 7 nucleotides match TRBD2. CDR1 is SGHTA, CDR2 FQGTGA, per germline. The CDR3 totals 15 residues. With 2 bases clipped from V and 5 bases from J, the junction kept 6 bases outside the gene matches.

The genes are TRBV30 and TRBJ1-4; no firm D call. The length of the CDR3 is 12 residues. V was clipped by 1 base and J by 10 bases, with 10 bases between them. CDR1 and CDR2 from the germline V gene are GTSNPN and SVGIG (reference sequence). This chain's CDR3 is CAWSGTAGKLFF. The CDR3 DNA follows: TGTGCCTGGAGTGGCACAGCTGGAAAACTGTTTTTT.

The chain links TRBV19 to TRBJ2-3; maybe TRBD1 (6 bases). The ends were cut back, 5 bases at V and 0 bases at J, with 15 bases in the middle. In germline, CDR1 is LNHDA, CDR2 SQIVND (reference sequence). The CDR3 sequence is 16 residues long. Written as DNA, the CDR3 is TGTGCCAGTAGTCCACGGACAGCCATGAGCACAGATACGCAGTATTTT. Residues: CASSPRTAMSTDTQYF.

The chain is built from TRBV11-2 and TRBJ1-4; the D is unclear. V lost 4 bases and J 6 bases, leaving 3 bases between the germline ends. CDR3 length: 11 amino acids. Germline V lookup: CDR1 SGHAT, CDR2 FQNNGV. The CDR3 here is CASSSDEKLFF. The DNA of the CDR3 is TGTGCCAGCAGCTCCGATGAAAAACTGTTTTTT.

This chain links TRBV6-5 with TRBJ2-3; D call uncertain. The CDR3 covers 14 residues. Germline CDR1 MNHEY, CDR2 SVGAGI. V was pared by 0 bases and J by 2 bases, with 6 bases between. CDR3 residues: CASSYSAFTDTQYF. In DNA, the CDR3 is TGTGCCAGCAGTTACTCTGCCTTCACAGATACGCAGTATTTT.

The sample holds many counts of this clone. The CDR3: CASSLDRGNNYGYTF. As DNA, the CDR3 is TGTGCCAGCAGCTTAGACAGGGGTAATAACTATGGCTACACCTTC. This rearrangement joins TRBV7-2 to TRBJ1-2; 7 bases agree with TRBD1. The germline V gene encodes CDR1 SGHTA and CDR2 FQGNSA. This CDR3 comprises 15 residues. Losses at the gene ends were 1 base for V and 1 base for J; bases not matched to a gene: 3.